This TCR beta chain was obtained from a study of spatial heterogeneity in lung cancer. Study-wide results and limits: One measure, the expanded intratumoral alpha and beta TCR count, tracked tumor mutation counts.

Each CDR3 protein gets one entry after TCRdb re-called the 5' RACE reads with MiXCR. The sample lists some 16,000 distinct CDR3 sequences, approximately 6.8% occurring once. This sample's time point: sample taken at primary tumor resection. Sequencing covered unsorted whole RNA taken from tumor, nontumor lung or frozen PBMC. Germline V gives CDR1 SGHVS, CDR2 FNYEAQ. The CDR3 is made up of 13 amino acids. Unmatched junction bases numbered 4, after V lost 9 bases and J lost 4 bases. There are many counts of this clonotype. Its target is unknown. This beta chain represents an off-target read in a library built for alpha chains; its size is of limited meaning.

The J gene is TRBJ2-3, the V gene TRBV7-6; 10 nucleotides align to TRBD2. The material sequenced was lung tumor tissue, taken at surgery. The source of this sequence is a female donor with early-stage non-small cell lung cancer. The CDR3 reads CASKRGGADTQYF. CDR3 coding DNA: TGTGCCAGTAAGCGGGGGGGAGCAGATACGCAGTATTTT.